The 30 T cell receptor beta chains presented below share a single source sample, sequenced in a study of patients with pleural tuberculosis. TCRdb passed the reads through MiXCR, listing each CDR3 protein once. This table has 29,000 or so distinct CDR3 sequences, approximately 20% appearing once. The sequenced sample consisted of peripheral blood. The receptors derive from a human donor with pleural tuberculosis.

The table lists this clonotype with many counts. DNA for the CDR3: TGCGCCAGTTTACGAGCGGGGGTAGACAATGAGCAGTTCTTC. Translated, it gives CASLRAGVDNEQFF. The chain combines TRBV5-1 with TRBJ2-1; 8 bases line up with TRBD2. Germline V gives CDR1 SGHRS, CDR2 YFSETQ. The CDR3 has 14 residues. Losses at the gene ends were 8 bases for V and 5 bases for J; bases not matched to a gene: 9.

This clonotype was observed many times. The genes are TRBV2 and TRBJ2-1; 8 bases match TRBD1. Trimming at V came to 5 bases and at J to 6 bases, leaving 3 bases not matched to a gene. The germline V gene has CDR1 SNHLY and CDR2 FYNNEI. The CDR3 spans 13 residues. The CDR3 sequence is CASSYGQGNEQFF. CDR3 sequence (DNA): TGTGCCAGCAGTTACGGACAGGGCAATGAGCAGTTCTTC. Filled out from reference TRBV2 and TRBJ2-1, the complete variable domain reads EPEVTQTPSHQVTQMGQEVILRCVPISNHLYFYWYRQILGQKVEFLVSFYNNEISEKSEIFDDQFSVERPDGSNFTLKIRSTKLEDSAMYFCASSYGQGNEQFFGPGTRLTVL.

For this clonotype: The junction shows a germline mismatch at one end, possibly a read error. The chain carries TRBV20-1 and TRBJ1-3; D is unclear. Germline CDR1 is DFQATT and CDR2 is SNEGSKA (reference sequence). The CDR3 covers 12 residues. This CDR3 is CSARDLGNTIYF. In nucleotides, the CDR3 is TGCAGTGCTAGAGATCTTGGAAACACTATATATTTT.

Of note for this clonotype: One junction end does not reproduce the germline sequence, and a read error may be involved. The CDR3 is CAWTPRLSSQPQHF. The CDR3 DNA sequence: TGTGCCTGGACTCCCCGCCTTAGCAGTCAGCCCCAGCATTTT. The chain uses TRBV30 and TRBJ1-5; D is ambiguous. The CDR3 is made up of 14 amino acids. In germline, CDR1 is GTSNPN, CDR2 SVGIG (reference sequence).

The sample holds a few counts of this clonotype. A single base separates this from a much larger clone, so it may be a read error. J is TRBJ2-1 and V is TRBV4-1; TRBD2 is a possible D gene (6 bases). Trimming removed 4 bases from V and 10 bases from J, with 17 bases in between. This CDR3 is 14 amino acids long. CDR1 is MGHRA and CDR2 is YSYEKL in the germline V gene. CDR3 nucleotide sequence: TGCGCCAGCAGCCCCACCGGGAGCTCCTACGAGCAGTTCTTC. Translated: CASSPTGSSYEQFF.

Many counts were recorded for this clonotype. The CDR3 bases are TGTGCCAGTAGTCCCTCACCCTCCTACGAGCAGTACTTC. Translating it yields CASSPSPSYEQYF. This sequence joins TRBV19 and TRBJ2-7; no clear D. Germline V gene lookup returns CDR1 LNHDA and CDR2 SQIVND (reference sequence). The V and J ends lost 5 bases and 0 bases respectively, with 8 bases between them. The CDR3 has 13 residues.

This clonotype showed up many times. V and J are TRBV3-1 and TRBJ2-2, with 8 bases lining up with TRBD1. This CDR3 contains 16 residues. CDR1 is LGHDT, CDR2 YNNKEL, per germline (reference sequence). Losses at the gene ends were 6 bases for V and 5 bases for J; bases not matched to a gene: 11. This chain's CDR3 is CASRPIGQGGTGELFF. The CDR3 DNA reads TGTGCCAGCAGACCAATTGGACAGGGTGGAACCGGGGAGCTGTTTTTT.

The table lists this clonotype with many counts. The chain carries TRBV3-1 and TRBJ2-4; D tentatively reads TRBD1 or TRBD2 (7 bases each). This CDR3 has 16 amino acids. The V gene's germline CDR1 is LGHDT and CDR2 YNNKEL (reference sequence). V was shortened by 1 base and J by 2 bases, with 12 bases between the two germline ends. The CDR3 is CASSQGEGATKNIQYF. The CDR3 region has the DNA TGTGCCAGCAGCCAAGGGGAGGGGGCGACCAAAAACATTCAGTACTTC.

V usage is TRBV4-3 and J usage is TRBJ2-7; the D gene is possibly TRBD2 (6 bases). Germline values: CDR1 LGHNA, CDR2 YSLEER. The length of the CDR3 is 15 residues. Deletions cut 0 bases from V and 1 base from J, with 10 bases between. DNA of the CDR3: TGCGCCAGCAGCCAAGAGGCCGGGGGATCCTACGAGCAGTACTTC. This sequence encodes CASSQEAGGSYEQYF.

This clonotype has at least ten counts. The V and J genes are TRBV12-3 or TRBV12-4 and TRBJ2-3; D is undetermined. This CDR3 comprises 12 residues. Trimming stripped 3 bases from V and 5 bases from J, with 6 bases between. CDR3 residues: CASSLVKDTQYF. The CDR3 bases are TGTGCCAGCAGTTTGGTGAAAGATACGCAGTATTTT.

There are many counts of this clonotype. The chain carries TRBV19 and TRBJ2-7; 9 bases fit TRBD2. CDR1 and CDR2 (germline): LNHDA, SQIVND (reference sequence). This CDR3 has 13 residues. Trimming cost V 3 bases and J 6 bases; bases outside gene matches: 3. DNA of the CDR3: TGTGCCAGTAGTATTGGGACTAGCACCGAGCAGTACTTC. This gives the protein CASSIGTSTEQYF.

The chain links TRBV9 to TRBJ2-3; no reliable D call. CDR1 and CDR2 from the germline V gene are SGDLS and YYNGEE. V was clipped by 0 bases and J by 0 bases, with 11 bases between them. The CDR3 runs 16 residues. The CDR3 is CASSVGIGISTDTQYF. CDR3 bases: TGTGCCAGCAGCGTAGGTATAGGGATTAGCACAGATACGCAGTATTTT.

In its sample, this clonotype was seen many times. The chain employs TRBV10-3 and TRBJ2-5; maybe TRBD2 (6 bases). V was cut by 7 bases and J by 4 bases, with 16 bases left in between. The CDR3 sequence is 14 residues long. Germline lookup yields CDR1 ENHRY and CDR2 SYGVKD. The CDR3 region is CAITAGPGGETQYF. CDR3 bases: TGTGCCATCACAGCCGGACCCGGGGGAGAGACCCAGTACTTC.

In its sample, this clonotype was seen many times. V is TRBV7-2 and J is TRBJ2-7; no firm D call. This CDR3 region has 13 residues. V dropped 5 bases and J dropped 3 bases, with 11 bases sitting between them. The germline CDR1 and CDR2 sequences are SGHTA and FQGNSA. CDR3 bases: TGTGCCAGCAGCACTTCTAGAGACTACGAGCAGTACTTC. Its translation is CASSTSRDYEQYF.

This clonotype was seen repeatedly, ten times or more. V is TRBV6-1 and J is TRBJ2-7; no clear D. Between the trimmed V and J ends, which lost 6 bases and 7 bases, there was a span of 16 bases. The CDR3 is 13 residues long. The germline V gene encodes CDR1 MNHNS and CDR2 SASEGT. The CDR3, as DNA: TGTGCCAGCAGCCCCAGGCCCGAACGGGAGCAGTACTTC. Residues: CASSPRPEREQYF.

The table lists this clonotype with many counts. V gene TRBV20-1 combines with J gene TRBJ1-5, with TRBD1 identical over 9 bases. Germline V gene lookup returns CDR1 DFQATT and CDR2 SNEGSKA (reference sequence). The CDR3 covers 13 residues. After removal of 5 bases from V and 6 bases from J, the junction contained 5 bases not matched to a gene. The CDR3 DNA follows: TGCAGTGCTGCCGGGACAGGGCTTCAGCCCCAGCATTTT. The encoded protein is CSAAGTGLQPQHF.

This clonotype was counted many times. One end of the junction varies from germline; a read error may be responsible. The chain has TRBV12-3 or TRBV12-4 and TRBJ1-5; TRBD1 matches at 8 bases. The CDR3 has 14 residues. The CDR3 sequence is CASSPPGGNQPQHF. CDR3 DNA: TGTGCCAGCAGTCCCCCAGGGGGCAACCAGCCCCAGCATTTT.

This clonotype was found many times. V is TRBV28 and J is TRBJ2-1, with TRBD2 matching over 12 bases. The CDR3 runs 15 residues. Germline V gene data show CDR1 as MDHEN and CDR2 as SYDVKM. V lost 6 bases, J lost 8 bases, and 8 bases stayed unmatched. The CDR3 spells CASSETSGRVDEQFF. The CDR3 DNA is TGTGCCAGCAGCGAGACTAGCGGGAGAGTGGATGAGCAGTTCTTC.

V is TRBV28 and J is TRBJ2-7; TRBD1 matches 7 bases. The V segment lost 6 bases and the J segment 6 bases; nucleotides outside the gene matches: 11. The CDR3 extends over 14 amino acids. Per germline, CDR1 MDHEN and CDR2 SYDVKM. For the CDR3, the DNA is TGTGCCAGCAGATCCAGGGACGGGACAGTCGAGCAGTACTTC. Its protein product is CASRSRDGTVEQYF.

This clonotype was counted ten times or more. This sequence joins TRBV10-2 and TRBJ1-1, with no clear D. The CDR3 is 13 amino acids. V gave up 5 bases and J gave up 1 base, with 8 bases separating them. Germline values: CDR1 WSHSY, CDR2 SAAADI. The CDR3 loop reads CASSWQPNTEAFF. CDR3 bases: TGCGCCAGCAGTTGGCAGCCGAACACTGAAGCTTTCTTT.

This clonotype appeared many times. This rearrangement joins TRBV4-1 to TRBJ1-2; no clear D. The germline V gene has CDR1 MGHRA and CDR2 YSYEKL. V lost 4 bases and J lost 0, with 9 bases in between. The CDR3 length is 14 residues. The CDR3 DNA follows: TGCGCCAGCAGCCGGGCCTCCTCTAACTATGGCTACACCTTC. It is translated as CASSRASSNYGYTF.

This chain joins TRBV12-3 or TRBV12-4 and TRBJ1-1; D is unresolved. Trimming took 5 bases from V and 3 from J, leaving 10 bases between them. The CDR3 contains 13 residues. DNA for the CDR3: TGTGCCAGCAGTACGAATCCTTACACTGAAGCTTTCTTT. Its translation is CASSTNPYTEAFF.

This clonotype was detected many times. This chain links TRBV2 with TRBJ2-3; 11 bases match TRBD2. CDR1 SNHLY and CDR2 FYNNEI come from the germline V gene. V shed 6 bases, J shed 2 bases, and the junction held 4 bases outside the gene matches. The CDR3 length is 15 residues. In DNA form, the CDR3 reads TGTGCCAGCAGGGGACTAGCGGAGACCACAGATACGCAGTATTTT. Translation gives CASRGLAETTDTQYF.

This clonotype came up many times. This chain joins TRBV5-1 and TRBJ2-2; the D is unclear. The CDR3 sequence is 14 residues long. Trimming took off 1 base at V and 3 bases at J, with 7 bases between the two ends. Germline CDR1 and CDR2: SGHRS and YFSETQ. CDR3 DNA sequence: TGCGCCAGCAGCTTGACGGTAGACACCGGGGAGCTGTTTTTT. Translation: CASSLTVDTGELFF.

This clonotype was picked up many times. The gene calls are TRBV3-1 and TRBJ2-5, with D perhaps TRBD2 (6 bases). Between the trimmed V and J ends, which lost 5 bases and 3 bases, there was a span of 13 bases. This CDR3 has 14 residues. Germline CDR1 LGHDT, CDR2 YNNKEL (reference sequence). CDR3 coding DNA: TGTGCCAGCAGCACTTTCGGCGGGAAAGAGACCCAGTACTTC. Its translation is CASSTFGGKETQYF.

This sequence joins TRBV12-3 or TRBV12-4 and TRBJ2-5; D unclear. The CDR3 is 13 amino acids. Trimming stripped 2 bases from V and 5 bases from J, with 9 bases between. The CDR3 spells CASSLSGSETQYF. For the CDR3, the DNA is TGTGCCAGCAGTTTATCGGGTTCGGAGACCCAGTACTTC.

Comment on this clonotype: This CDR3 fails to terminate in the conserved phenylalanine or tryptophan, so it likely reflects a read error. This chain connects TRBV12-3 or TRBV12-4 to TRBJ1-1, with 7 bases fitting TRBD1. There are 14 residues in the CDR3. With V trimmed by 6 bases and J by 2 bases, 6 bases remained unmatched. The CDR3 spells CASSLLGGNTEAFS. The CDR3 DNA follows: TGTGCCAGCAGCTTATTAGGGGGCAACACTGAAGCTTTCTCT.

This clonotype was detected many times. V usage is TRBV5-1 and J usage is TRBJ2-3; 7 nucleotides align to TRBD2. Trimming at V came to 2 bases and at J to 6 bases, leaving 12 bases not matched to a gene. Germline V gene data show CDR1 as SGHRS and CDR2 as YFSETQ. The CDR3 is 16 amino acids. CDR3 residues: CASSFGSGGRGDTQYF. In DNA form, the CDR3 reads TGCGCCAGCAGCTTTGGTTCTGGCGGGAGAGGTGATACGCAGTATTTT. Looking up the rest from reference TRBV5-1 and TRBJ2-3 gives the full variable domain: KAGVTQTPRYLIKTRGQQVTLSCSPISGHRSVSWYQQTPGQGLQFLFEYFSETQRNKGNFPGRFSGRQFSNSRSEMNVSTLELGDSALYLCASSFGSGGRGDTQYFGPGTRLTVL.

The rearrangement uses TRBV30 and TRBJ1-3; a possible D gene is TRBD1 (5 bases). CDR1 GTSNPN and CDR2 SVGIG come from the germline V gene (reference sequence). The V and J ends lost 5 bases and 1 base respectively, with 6 bases between them. CDR3 length equals 12 residues. DNA for the CDR3: TGTGCCTGGGACAGATCTGGAAACACCATATATTTT. As protein: CAWDRSGNTIYF.

About this clonotype: At one end, the junction sequence differs from germline, possibly due to a read error. The DNA of the CDR3 is TGTGCCAGCATCCACTCGGCCAAGGGATTAGCGACTAATGAGCAGCTCTTC. Its translation: CASIHSAKGLATNEQLF. The chain links TRBV6-6 to TRBJ2-1; a possible D gene is TRBD2 (5 bases). CDR3 length: 17 residues. The germline CDR1 and CDR2 sequences are MNHNY and SVGAGI (reference sequence).